The next 19 T cell receptor beta chains were all read from a single sample in a study of Tregs in tolerant kidney transplant recipients. Sequencing was performed with immunoSEQ multiplex PCR; in TCRdb, only in-frame clones are kept and a portion is missing. Of roughly 99,000 clones in the sample, roughly 93% were seen once. The sample here was CD4+ T cells from blood, taken before the transplant. The receptor source for this set is a human donor who received a combined kidney and bone marrow transplant.

The rearrangement uses TRBV19 and TRBJ2-4; 12 bases are shared with TRBD1. The V gene's germline CDR1 is LNHDA and CDR2 SQIVND (reference sequence). V shed 7 bases, J shed 5 bases, and the junction held 6 bases outside the gene matches. The CDR3 has 15 amino acids. CDR3: CASTGTGGDENIQYF. For the CDR3, the DNA is TGTGCCAGTACCGGGACAGGGGGCGACGAAAACATTCAGTACTTC.

V is TRBV11-3 and J is TRBJ2-5; TRBD1 aligns across 9 bases. The V segment lost 4 bases and the J segment 4 bases; nucleotides outside the gene matches: 7. The CDR3 is 15 amino acids. Germline V lookup: CDR1 SGHNT, CDR2 YENEEA. The CDR3: CASSSGTGHGETQYF. CDR3 nucleotides: TGTGCCAGCAGCTCAGGGACAGGGCACGGAGAGACCCAGTACTTC.

This clone was recorded once. The gene calls are TRBV7-6 and TRBJ2-7; possible D gene TRBD1, 6 bases. This CDR3 spans 12 amino acids. Trimming left V 3 bases short and J 8 bases short, with 11 bases between. Germline CDR1 and CDR2: SGHVS and FNYEAQ. The CDR3 loop is CASSLGQEKQYF. The CDR3 DNA reads as TGTGCCAGCAGCTTGGGACAAGAGAAGCAGTACTTC.

The chain links TRBV6-4 to TRBJ2-7; 8 bases fit TRBD1. V was clipped by 5 bases and J by 4 bases; unmatched bases: 4. Germline V gene data show CDR1 as MRHNA and CDR2 as SNTAGT. CDR3 length equals 13 residues. This chain's CDR3 is CASSLQGGYEQYF. CDR3 DNA sequence: TGTGCCAGCAGTCTACAGGGGGGATACGAGCAGTACTTC.

This sequence joins TRBV25-1 and TRBJ1-4, with D unclear. There are 17 residues in the CDR3. The V end lost 3 bases, the J end lost 2 bases, and 16 bases lay between the germline ends. Per the germline V gene, CDR1 is MGHDK and CDR2 is SYGVNS. CDR3 bases: TGTGCCAGCAGTGACCAATTAGAGTCGGGGACTAATGAAAAACTGTTTTTT. Encoded protein: CASSDQLESGTNEKLFF. The whole variable domain, filled in from reference TRBV25-1 and TRBJ1-4, reads EADIYQTPRYLVIGTGKKITLECSQTMGHDKMYWYQQDPGMELHLIHYSYGVNSTEKGDLSSESTVSRIRTEHFPLTLESARPSHTSQYLCASSDQLESGTNEKLFFGSGTQLSVL.

V and J are TRBV7-9 and TRBJ2-3; 7 nucleotides align to TRBD2. The CDR3 totals 13 residues. Germline lookup yields CDR1 SEHNR and CDR2 FQNEAQ (reference sequence). J was trimmed by 9 bases and V by 5 bases; bases with no gene match: 8. This chain's CDR3 is CASSLTSFHTQYF. For the CDR3, the DNA is TGTGCCAGCAGCCTGACTAGCTTTCACACGCAGTATTTT. The whole variable domain, filled in from reference TRBV7-9 and TRBJ2-3, reads DTGVSQNPRHKITKRGQNVTFRCDPISEHNRLYWYRQTLGQGPEFLTYFQNEAQLEKSRLLSDRFSAERPKGSFSTLEIQRTEQGDSAMYLCASSLTSFHTQYFGPGTRLTVL.

This chain links TRBV7-2 with TRBJ1-2; a weak D match, TRBD1 (5 bases). Germline assignment: CDR1 SGHTA and CDR2 FQGNSA. The CDR3 has 15 residues. The V gene lost 4 bases and the J gene lost 4 bases, with 16 bases spanning the gap. The CDR3 bases are TGTGCCAGCAGCTCCCAGACAGAATTACTCTATGGCTACACCTTC. Translating it yields CASSSQTELLYGYTF.

The V and J genes are TRBV29-1 and TRBJ2-7; the match to TRBD1 covers 7 bases. The germline V gene encodes CDR1 SQVTM and CDR2 ANQGSEA. Trimming cost V 4 bases and J 5 bases; bases outside gene matches: 8. This CDR3 has 13 amino acids. In DNA form, the CDR3 reads TGCAGCGTTGTCCCGACAGGGATCAACGAGCAGTACTTC. Residues: CSVVPTGINEQYF.

J is TRBJ2-7 and V is TRBV19, with D possibly matching TRBD1 (5 bases). The V gene lost 3 bases and the J gene lost 2 bases, with 11 bases spanning the gap. Germline V gene data show CDR1 as LNHDA and CDR2 as SQIVND (reference sequence). The CDR3 runs to 14 residues. The CDR3 nucleotides are TGTGCCAGTAGTATCCAGGGTACTCCCTACGAGCAGTACTTC. Translation: CASSIQGTPYEQYF.

In this sample, this clone turned up a few times. The chain employs TRBV10-3 and TRBJ1-3, with D perhaps TRBD1 (6 bases). Germline CDR1 and CDR2: ENHRY and SYGVKD. This CDR3 contains 15 residues. V was clipped by 4 bases and J by 4 bases, with 14 bases between them. The DNA of the CDR3 is TGTGCCATCAGTGGATTCCGGGACATAGGAAACACCATATATTTT. This codes for CAISGFRDIGNTIYF.

This chain uses TRBV2 with TRBJ2-4; perhaps TRBD2 as D (5 bases). V shed 4 bases and J shed 1 base, with 8 bases lying between them. This CDR3 contains 14 residues. Germline CDR1 reads SNHLY; CDR2 reads FYNNEI. This CDR3 is CASSVRVAKNIQYF. CDR3 sequence (DNA): TGTGCCAGCAGTGTGAGGGTTGCCAAAAACATTCAGTACTTC. The full variable domain, with the rest looked up from reference TRBV2 and TRBJ2-4, is EPEVTQTPSHQVTQMGQEVILRCVPISNHLYFYWYRQILGQKVEFLVSFYNNEISEKSEIFDDQFSVERPDGSNFTLKIRSTKLEDSAMYFCASSVRVAKNIQYFGAGTRLSVL.

This clone was observed a single time. The V and J genes are TRBV7-2 and TRBJ1-4; TRBD1 matches 8 bases. CDR1 SGHTA and CDR2 FQGNSA come from the germline V gene. V was pared by 5 bases and J by 7 bases, with 6 bases of the junction left unmatched. This CDR3 is 14 amino acids long. The CDR3 DNA reads TGTGCCAGCAGCCCAGGACAGGGTACTGAAAAACTGTTTTTT. Translated, it gives CASSPGQGTEKLFF.

The genes are TRBV5-4 and TRBJ2-1, with TRBD2 matching over 10 bases. Trimming cost V 4 bases and J 1 base; bases outside gene matches: 5. The CDR3 length is 16 residues. The V gene's germline CDR1 is SGHNT and CDR2 YYREEE (reference sequence). The DNA for the CDR3 is TGTGCCAGCAGCGCCAAACTAGCGGGGTCCTACAATGAGCAGTTCTTC. The encoded protein is CASSAKLAGSYNEQFF. The full variable domain, with the rest looked up from reference TRBV5-4 and TRBJ2-1, is ETGVTQSPTHLIKTRGQQVTLRCSSQSGHNTVSWYQQALGQGPQFIFQYYREEENGRGNFPPRFSGLQFPNYSSELNVNALELDDSALYLCASSAKLAGSYNEQFFGPGTRLTVL.

The V call is TRBV11-3, the J call TRBJ2-5; 11 bases line up with TRBD2. This CDR3 is built from 14 residues. The V gene end was trimmed by 4 bases and the J gene end by 5 bases; junction bases not matched to a gene: 3. Germline V lookup: CDR1 SGHNT, CDR2 YENEEA. CDR3 residues: CASSSPSGRETQYF. CDR3 DNA: TGTGCCAGCAGCTCCCCTAGCGGGAGGGAGACCCAGTACTTC.

This clone was observed once. V gene TRBV4-3 combines with J gene TRBJ1-4; a possible D gene is TRBD1 (5 bases). Per the germline V gene, CDR1 is LGHNA and CDR2 is YSLEER. Trimming cost V 0 bases and J 7 bases, with 12 bases left between them. The CDR3 consists of 15 residues. CDR3 bases: TGCGCCAGCAGCCAAGAACAGGCTATGGGTGAAAAACTGTTTTTT. Protein product: CASSQEQAMGEKLFF.

This clone has more than one count but fewer than ten. The rearrangement links TRBV6-6 to TRBJ1-5, with unresolved D. CDR1 and CDR2 (germline): MNHNY, SVGAGI (reference sequence). The germline V and J ends were trimmed by 2 bases and 7 bases, with 9 bases remaining between them. The CDR3 sequence is 13 residues long. As DNA, the CDR3 is TGTGCCAGCAGTTACGAGGCATGGCAGCCCCAGCATTTT. Protein product: CASSYEAWQPQHF.

The gene calls are TRBV5-4 and TRBJ2-7; 7 bases fit TRBD2. Germline V CDR1 and CDR2: SGHNT, YYREEE (reference sequence). CDR3 length: 15 residues. J was trimmed by 0 bases and V by 0 bases; bases with no gene match: 3. The CDR3 DNA reads as TGTGCCAGCAGCTTGGGCAGGGAGGGCTCCTACGAGCAGTACTTC. This encodes CASSLGREGSYEQYF. The complete variable domain, with remaining parts taken from reference TRBV5-4 and TRBJ2-7, reads ETGVTQSPTHLIKTRGQQVTLRCSSQSGHNTVSWYQQALGQGPQFIFQYYREEENGRGNFPPRFSGLQFPNYSSELNVNALELDDSALYLCASSLGREGSYEQYFGPGTRLTVT.

CDR3 nucleotide sequence: TGTGCCAGCAGCTGGACAGGAACAGGGAACACTGAAGCTTTCTTT. Translating gives CASSWTGTGNTEAFF. V gene TRBV11-1 combines with J gene TRBJ1-1; 7 positions match TRBD1. The CDR3 is made up of 15 amino acids. In germline, CDR1 is SGHAT, CDR2 FQDESV (reference sequence). V trimming: 4 bases; J trimming: 1 base; junction bases outside the gene matches: 6.

The chain joins TRBV30 to TRBJ1-5; 7 nucleotides align to TRBD1. This CDR3 is 16 amino acids long. V gave up 3 bases and J gave up 5 bases; unmatched junction bases: 13. Germline lookup yields CDR1 GTSNPN and CDR2 SVGIG (reference sequence). CDR3 protein: CAWSGGGDRKYQPQHF. In nucleotides, the CDR3 is TGTGCCTGGAGCGGAGGGGGCGATAGGAAATATCAGCCCCAGCATTTT.